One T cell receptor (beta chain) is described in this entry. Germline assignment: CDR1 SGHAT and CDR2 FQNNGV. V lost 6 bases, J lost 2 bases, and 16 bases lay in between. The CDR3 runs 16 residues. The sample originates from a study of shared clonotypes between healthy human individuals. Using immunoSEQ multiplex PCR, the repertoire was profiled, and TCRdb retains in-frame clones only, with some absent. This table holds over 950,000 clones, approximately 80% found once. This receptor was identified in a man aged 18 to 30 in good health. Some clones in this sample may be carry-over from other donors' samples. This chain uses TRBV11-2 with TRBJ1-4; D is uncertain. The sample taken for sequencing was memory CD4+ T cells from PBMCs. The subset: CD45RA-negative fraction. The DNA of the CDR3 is TGTGCCAGCAGGCATGGAGGCCCGAGGACTAATGAAAAACTGTTTTTT. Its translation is CASRHGGPRTNEKLFF.